A single sample gave rise to the 12 T cell receptor beta chains below, sequenced in a study of T cells in Graves' hyperthyroidism and ophthalmopathy. The source material, RNA transcripts, was used to amplify TCR beta CDR3 regions. When the TCR CDR3 underwent first-round RT-PCR, the HTBI primer set was used. TCRdb analysed the multiplex PCR reads with MiXCR anew, one entry per CDR3 protein. The sample lists over 450,000 distinct CDR3 sequences, approximately 14% occurring once. Specimen: blood. These receptors came from a woman under 30 with Graves' hyperthyroidism.

This clonotype was observed many times. V usage is TRBV10-1 and J usage is TRBJ1-1; no definite D call. CDR1 is WNHNN, CDR2 SYGVQD, per germline (reference sequence). The CDR3 has 15 amino acids. The V gene lost 5 bases and the J gene lost 4 bases, with 17 bases spanning the gap. The DNA of the CDR3 is TGCGCCAGCAGTCTTACGCCCCTGCGGGGCACTGAAGCTTTCTTT. Translation: CASSLTPLRGTEAFF.

The chain employs TRBV2 and TRBJ2-3, with TRBD2 matching 14 bases. This CDR3 has 15 amino acids. J lost 5 bases, V lost 7 bases, and 5 bases had no gene match. CDR1 SNHLY and CDR2 FYNNEI come from the germline V gene. The DNA for the CDR3 is TGTGCCAGCACCGGGACTAGCGGGGGTATAGATACGCAGTATTTT. Residues: CASTGTSGGIDTQYF.

There are many counts of this clonotype. The chain uses TRBV9 and TRBJ2-3; D is unclear. Germline V gives CDR1 SGDLS, CDR2 YYNGEE. This CDR3 contains 15 residues. The V and J ends lost 1 base and 3 bases respectively, with 12 bases between them. In nucleotides, the CDR3 is TGTGCCAGCAGCGTAAGCTGGGTGGCGACAGATACGCAGTATTTT. It translates to CASSVSWVATDTQYF.

This clonotype was seen repeatedly, ten times or more. The chain joins TRBV9 to TRBJ2-3; 7 bases align to TRBD2. The V and J ends lost 0 bases and 3 bases, in that order; junction bases with no gene match: 1. Germline values: CDR1 SGDLS, CDR2 YYNGEE. The CDR3 extends over 14 amino acids. The CDR3: CASSVEAGTDTQYF. Written as DNA, the CDR3 is TGTGCCAGCAGCGTAGAAGCGGGAACAGATACGCAGTATTTT.

In this sample, this clonotype turned up many times. V gene TRBV2 combines with J gene TRBJ2-1; TRBD2 matches at 13 bases. CDR1 and CDR2 (germline): SNHLY, FYNNEI. The CDR3 contains 14 residues. V lost 6 bases, J lost 5 bases, and 1 base stayed unmatched. In DNA, the CDR3 is TGTGCCAGCAGCGGGACTAGCGGGAACAATGAGCAGTTCTTC. The encoded protein is CASSGTSGNNEQFF.

This clonotype has just a few counts. The germline gene is not matched at one end of the junction; a read error may be the cause. The chain is built from TRBV5-6 and TRBJ2-5; the D is unclear. CDR1 and CDR2 (germline): SGHDT, YYEEEE. This CDR3 has 15 residues. The CDR3 loop reads CASSQGSRPGETQYF. The DNA of the CDR3 is TGCGCCAGCAGCCAAGGTTCGCGGCCCGGTGAGACCCAGTACTTC.

This clonotype occurred a few times. This chain connects TRBV12-3 or TRBV12-4 to TRBJ1-1; 7 bases are shared with TRBD1. The V and J ends lost 5 bases and 0 bases, in that order; junction bases with no gene match: 6. The CDR3 loop spans 15 amino acids. DNA of the CDR3: TGTGCCAGCAGTCTCAAGACAGGGATGAACACTGAAGCTTTCTTT. Translation: CASSLKTGMNTEAFF.

This clonotype was found many times. V and J are TRBV6-1 and TRBJ2-1; D remains ambiguous. The CDR3 consists of 13 residues. V was trimmed by 7 bases and J by 9 bases, leaving 16 bases between them. Germline CDR1 is MNHNS and CDR2 is SASEGT. The CDR3 sequence is CASKRSLYVEQFF. The CDR3 bases are TGTGCCAGCAAAAGGTCCCTTTACGTTGAGCAGTTCTTC.

The chain carries TRBV15 and TRBJ1-1; perhaps TRBD1 as D (5 bases). The V and J ends lost 3 bases and 1 base respectively, with 12 bases between them. The CDR3 has 15 residues. Per the germline V gene, CDR1 is LNHNV and CDR2 is YYDKDF (reference sequence). The CDR3 sequence is CATSRVTVGNTEAFF. For the CDR3, the DNA is TGTGCCACCAGCAGGGTGACAGTGGGGAACACTGAAGCTTTCTTT.

In regard to this clonotype: This may arise from a read error, as a much more abundant clone is one base away. The chain is built from TRBV19 and TRBJ1-1; 10 bases map to TRBD1. V gave up 11 bases and J gave up 4 bases; unmatched junction bases: 13. The CDR3 consists of 15 residues. CDR1 and CDR2 from the germline V gene are LNHDA and SQIVND (reference sequence). CDR3 region: CAGRRTGGVSTEAFF. CDR3 DNA: TGTGCCGGTCGACGGACAGGGGGAGTTTCCACTGAAGCTTTCTTT.

This clonotype was counted many times. J is TRBJ2-7 and V is TRBV12-3 or TRBV12-4; D not certain. CDR3 size: 14 residues. V was trimmed by 5 bases and J by 2 bases, leaving 13 bases between them. The CDR3 region has the DNA TGTGCCAGCAGTCCGCGCCTCCTAACCTACGAGCAGTACTTC. Translated, it gives CASSPRLLTYEQYF.

This clonotype was observed a few times. V usage is TRBV12-3 or TRBV12-4 and J usage is TRBJ1-3; tentatively, D is TRBD1 (6 bases). Deletions cut 7 bases from V and 2 bases from J, with 12 bases between. The CDR3 length is 14 residues. In DNA form, the CDR3 reads TGTGCCAGCACCCGAGGGGGGGCTGGAAACACCATATATTTT. Residues: CASTRGGAGNTIYF.